This T cell receptor (beta chain) was identified in a study of CD8 T cells in Susac syndrome. Study at large: Within the sequenced Susac syndrome patient group, six exhibited active disease and eight were in remission.

V was pared by 5 bases and J by 0 bases, with 7 bases between. CDR1 is DFQATT, CDR2 SNEGSKA, per germline (reference sequence). The CDR3 totals 12 residues. Reverse transcription of 0.5 to 1 ug RNA was performed with random hexamers. Via MiXCR, TCRdb re-called the immunoSEQ multiplex PCR reads, giving one row per CDR3 protein. The sample lists tens of thousands of distinct CDR3 sequences; 93% were seen once. V is TRBV20-1 and J is TRBJ1-1; no firm D call. The TCR was taken from a human donor with Susac syndrome. Sequencing input: CD8+ T cells from PBMCs. Here the CDR3 reads CSAGRMNTEAFF. CDR3 sequence (DNA): TGCAGTGCTGGACGAATGAACACTGAAGCTTTCTTT.